Listed here are 32 T cell receptor beta chains from one sample, sequenced in a study of neoadjuvant anti-PD-1 for oral cavity cancer. Time point described: after neoadjuvant nivolumab, at surgical resection. Data came from immunoSEQ multiplex PCR; TCRdb stores just in-frame clones and leaves some out. The sample includes approximately 45,000 clones, 77% of them seen just once. Sequenced material: PBMCs, taken after nivolumab (anti-PD-1) treatment. These receptors were obtained from a person aged 35-79 years with oral cavity squamous cell carcinoma.

The chain links TRBV5-1 to TRBJ2-5; weak D call: TRBD2 (5 bases). Deletions cut 5 bases from V and 2 bases from J, with 16 bases between. Germline V gene sequence: CDR1 SGHRS, CDR2 YFSETQ. This CDR3 has 15 residues. CDR3 protein: CASRPEVGVQETQYF. Written as DNA, the CDR3 is TGCGCCAGCAGACCAGAAGTCGGGGTTCAAGAGACCCAGTACTTC. Supplemented by reference TRBV5-1 and TRBJ2-5, the full variable domain reads KAGVTQTPRYLIKTRGQQVTLSCSPISGHRSVSWYQQTPGQGLQFLFEYFSETQRNKGNFPGRFSGRQFSNSRSEMNVSTLELGDSALYLCASRPEVGVQETQYFGPGTRLLVL.

The chain is built from TRBV6-1 and TRBJ2-3, with D perhaps given as TRBD1 or TRBD2 (5 bases each). V shed 0 bases and J shed 2 bases, with 12 bases lying between them. Germline assignment: CDR1 MNHNS and CDR2 SASEGT. This CDR3 has 16 residues. The CDR3 DNA is TGTGCCAGCAGTGAAGCAACGGGGCCCCCCACAGATACGCAGTATTTT. Translating it yields CASSEATGPPTDTQYF.

This clone was seen only a few times. The chain combines TRBV5-4 with TRBJ1-2; a weak D match, TRBD1 (6 bases). V was cut by 2 bases and J by 3 bases, with 14 bases left in between. This CDR3 is 15 amino acids long. CDR1 and CDR2 (germline): SGHNT, YYREEE (reference sequence). The CDR3 DNA is TGTGCCAGCAGCTTAATCAGGGGCTCCTACTATGGCTACACCTTC. Its protein product is CASSLIRGSYYGYTF.

V gene TRBV27 combines with J gene TRBJ1-1, with a tentative D call TRBD1 (5 bases). Between the trimmed V and J ends, which lost 4 bases and 5 bases, there was a span of 11 bases. This CDR3 has 13 residues. Germline V gene data show CDR1 as MNHEY and CDR2 as SMNVEV (reference sequence). The CDR3 DNA is TGTGCCAGCAGTTGGGGGGGTAGGACTGAAGCTTTCTTT. It codes for CASSWGGRTEAFF.

The rearrangement uses TRBV6-1 and TRBJ1-1; D is unresolved. Per the germline V gene, CDR1 is MNHNS and CDR2 is SASEGT. The V end lost 2 bases, the J end lost 1 base, and 11 bases lay between the germline ends. There are 15 residues in the CDR3. CDR3 bases: TGTGCCAGCAGTGAAACGGCGACATCGAACACTGAAGCTTTCTTT. Its protein product is CASSETATSNTEAFF.

The gene calls are TRBV28 and TRBJ2-7; a weak D match, TRBD2 (5 bases). The CDR3 has 14 residues. V lost 6 bases, J lost 4 bases, and 16 bases lay in between. Germline V gives CDR1 MDHEN, CDR2 SYDVKM. The chain's CDR3 is CASRSGTAPYEQYF. In DNA, the CDR3 is TGTGCCAGCAGAAGCGGCACCGCCCCTTACGAGCAGTACTTC.

This clone occurred a few times. This chain joins TRBV9 and TRBJ1-4; no clear D gene. The germline gives CDR1 SGDLS, CDR2 YYNGEE. The V gene lost 0 bases and the J gene lost 5 bases, with 8 bases spanning the gap. CDR3 length equals 14 residues. CDR3 coding DNA: TGTGCCAGCAGCGTAGCGCCCCTGAATGAAAAACTGTTTTTT. Residues: CASSVAPLNEKLFF.

The DNA for the CDR3 is TGTGCCAGCAACCTGGCCCCGAGGACTGAAGCTTTCTTT. This translates into CASNLAPRTEAFF. The chain recombines TRBV6-1 with TRBJ1-1; D call uncertain. Deletions cut 7 bases from V and 5 bases from J, with 14 bases between. The CDR3 sequence is 13 residues long. From germline, CDR1 is MNHNS and CDR2 SASEGT.

This clone has just a few counts. V and J are TRBV19 and TRBJ1-1, with D hard to call. The CDR3 length is 13 residues. V dropped 4 bases and J dropped 1 base, with 7 bases sitting between them. Germline CDR1 is LNHDA and CDR2 is SQIVND (reference sequence). CDR3 loop: CASSTGRNTEAFF. The DNA for the CDR3 is TGTGCCAGTAGTACCGGGCGGAACACTGAAGCTTTCTTT.

J is TRBJ2-2 and V is TRBV19, with TRBD1 matching over 8 bases. V shed 3 bases, J shed 3 bases, and the junction held 6 bases outside the gene matches. CDR3 length: 16 residues. Germline CDR1 and CDR2: LNHDA and SQIVND (reference sequence). CDR3 region: CASSMGQVGDTGELFF. DNA of the CDR3: TGTGCCAGTAGTATGGGACAGGTGGGGGACACCGGGGAGCTGTTTTTT. Together with reference TRBV19 and TRBJ2-2, the CDR3 gives the full variable domain: DGGITQSPKYLFRKEGQNVTLSCEQNLNHDAMYWYRQDPGQGLRLIYYSQIVNDFQKGDIAEGYSVSREKKESFPLTVTSAQKNPTAFYLCASSMGQVGDTGELFFGEGSRLTVL.

This rearrangement joins TRBV19 to TRBJ2-3, with TRBD1 matching over 9 bases. V lost 1 base to trimming and J lost 3 bases; unmatched junction nucleotides: 2. In germline, CDR1 is LNHDA, CDR2 SQIVND (reference sequence). This CDR3 has 15 amino acids. The CDR3 region has the DNA TGTGCCAGTAGTATAGGCGGGACAGGGACAGATACGCAGTATTTT. Its translation: CASSIGGTGTDTQYF.

The chain recombines TRBV4-1 with TRBJ2-7, with D maybe TRBD2 (5 bases). CDR1 is MGHRA, CDR2 YSYEKL, per germline. CDR3 length: 13 amino acids. V lost 0 bases and J 9 bases, leaving 12 bases between the germline ends. The CDR3 region is CASSQDRVEGQYF. The CDR3 bases are TGCGCCAGCAGCCAAGATCGGGTAGAGGGGCAGTACTTC.

This chain links TRBV5-1 with TRBJ1-1; weak D call: TRBD1 (6 bases). V lost 7 bases to trimming and J lost 3 bases, with 19 bases between them. The CDR3 contains 15 residues. Per the germline V gene, CDR1 is SGHRS and CDR2 is YFSETQ. CDR3 sequence (DNA): TGCGCCAGCGGATTACCGGGGGCGGGGGACACTGAAGCTTTCTTT. Translated, it gives CASGLPGAGDTEAFF.

This sequence joins TRBV28 and TRBJ2-3; TRBD2 aligns across 8 bases. Germline V gives CDR1 MDHEN, CDR2 SYDVKM. The CDR3 loop spans 17 amino acids. Losses at the gene ends were 7 bases for V and 1 base for J; bases not matched to a gene: 13. The CDR3 DNA sequence: TGTGCCAGCAAATCAGCGGGAGACATATCCCGCACAGATACGCAGTATTTT. Translated: CASKSAGDISRTDTQYF. Looking up the rest from reference TRBV28 and TRBJ2-3 gives the full variable domain: DVKVTQSSRYLVKRTGEKVFLECVQDMDHENMFWYRQDPGLGLRLIYFSYDVKMKEKGDIPEGYSVSREKKERFSLILESASTNQTSMYLCASKSAGDISRTDTQYFGPGTRLTVL.

This chain uses TRBV9 with TRBJ2-1, with 9 nucleotides matching TRBD2. The CDR3 runs 16 residues. Germline V CDR1 and CDR2: SGDLS, YYNGEE. V lost 0 bases, J lost 5 bases, and 6 bases stayed unmatched. CDR3: CASSVGVSGRHNEQFF. In DNA form, the CDR3 reads TGTGCCAGCAGCGTAGGGGTTAGCGGGAGACACAATGAGCAGTTCTTC.

The CDR3 sequence is CASMERQTTYEQYF. CDR3 DNA: TGTGCCAGCATGGAGCGACAGACGACCTACGAGCAGTACTTC. The genes are TRBV2 and TRBJ2-7; weak D call: TRBD1 (5 bases). V was trimmed by 7 bases and J by 2 bases, leaving 15 bases between them. Germline V gene data show CDR1 as SNHLY and CDR2 as FYNNEI. The CDR3 length is 14 residues.

This chain connects TRBV11-3 to TRBJ2-1; D gene uncertain. This CDR3 has 15 amino acids. The V gene lost 1 base and the J gene lost 3 bases, with 10 bases spanning the gap. CDR1 and CDR2 from the germline V gene are SGHNT and YENEEA. The CDR3 protein is CASSLGLSNYNEQFF. The CDR3 coding sequence is TGTGCCAGCAGCTTAGGTCTCTCCAACTACAATGAGCAGTTCTTC.

V and J are TRBV20-1 and TRBJ1-2; TRBD1 is a possible D gene (6 bases). Per germline, CDR1 DFQATT and CDR2 SNEGSKA (reference sequence). The CDR3 length is 11 residues. Trimming took 6 bases from V and 3 from J, leaving 8 bases between them. The CDR3 nucleotides read TGCAGTGCAGAGGGGGACTATGGCTACACCTTC. Translating it yields CSAEGDYGYTF.

This clone showed up just a few times. V usage is TRBV2 and J usage is TRBJ2-6; TRBD1 matches 9 bases. Per germline, CDR1 SNHLY and CDR2 FYNNEI. V gave up 6 bases and J gave up 3 bases; unmatched junction bases: 9. The CDR3 covers 17 residues. The CDR3 is CASRAGTGRGGANVLTF. The CDR3 region has the DNA TGTGCCAGCAGAGCCGGGACAGGGCGAGGTGGGGCCAACGTCCTGACTTTC.

This clone was counted a few times. The V call is TRBV19, the J call TRBJ2-6; D not certain. The CDR3 totals 15 residues. Trimming removed 1 base at V and 1 base at J, with 5 bases between. Germline-derived CDR1 and CDR2 are LNHDA and SQIVND (reference sequence). Written as DNA, the CDR3 is TGTGCCAGTAGTATAGGAGGATCTGGGGCCAACGTCCTGACTTTC. Translating it yields CASSIGGSGANVLTF.

The chain has TRBV11-2 and TRBJ1-2, with D hard to call. The V gene's germline CDR1 is SGHAT and CDR2 FQNNGV. There are 14 residues in the CDR3. V dropped 1 base and J dropped 2 bases, with 8 bases sitting between them. The chain's CDR3 is CASSLATGNYGYTF. The CDR3 DNA is TGTGCCAGCAGCTTAGCAACGGGGAACTATGGCTACACCTTC.

This chain links TRBV5-5 with TRBJ1-1; no clear D gene. CDR3 length equals 15 residues. Looked up from germline, CDR1 is SGHKS and CDR2 is YYEKEE (reference sequence). V dropped 4 bases and J dropped 1 base, with 14 bases sitting between them. CDR3 nucleotides: TGTGCCAGCAGCCCGGAGGGTAGGCCGAACACTGAAGCTTTCTTT. It codes for CASSPEGRPNTEAFF.

V and J are TRBV9 and TRBJ1-3; no firm D call. Germline V lookup: CDR1 SGDLS, CDR2 YYNGEE. CDR3 length: 15 residues. Trimming stripped 0 bases from V and 2 bases from J, with 9 bases between. The CDR3 loop reads CASSVAPTPGNTIYF. In DNA form, the CDR3 reads TGTGCCAGCAGCGTAGCTCCCACGCCTGGAAACACCATATATTTT.

The rearrangement links TRBV5-4 to TRBJ2-7; D is possibly TRBD1 (5 bases). In germline, CDR1 is SGHNT, CDR2 YYREEE (reference sequence). Trimming stripped 1 base from V and 6 bases from J, with 14 bases between. The CDR3 has 14 amino acids. This CDR3 reads CASSLMGRAAEQYF. The CDR3 DNA follows: TGTGCCAGCAGCTTGATGGGCAGGGCTGCCGAGCAGTACTTC.

The chain carries TRBV29-1 and TRBJ1-3, with 8 positions matching TRBD2. The J call is uncertain, as TRBJ2-2 better fits the DNA end. CDR3 length: 16 amino acids. The germline gives CDR1 SQVTM, CDR2 ANQGSEA. CDR3 bases: TGCAGCGCCCTCGGGGGGGCAGGTTCGAACACCGGGGAGCTGTTTTTT. It is translated as CSALGGAGSNTGELFF.

This clone was counted a few times. The V and J genes are TRBV10-3 and TRBJ1-6; D is ambiguous. With 6 bases removed from V and 5 bases from J, the gap between germline ends came to 8 bases. Germline V gene lookup returns CDR1 ENHRY and CDR2 SYGVKD. There are 13 residues in the CDR3. CDR3 sequence (DNA): TGTGCCATCAGCCCTAGCGATAATTCACCCCTCCACTTT. Residues: CAISPSDNSPLHF.

The V call is TRBV6-1, the J call TRBJ2-1; D gene unclear. Per the germline V gene, CDR1 is MNHNS and CDR2 is SASEGT. The CDR3 contains 14 residues. V was shortened by 6 bases and J by 0 bases, with 9 bases between the two germline ends. The CDR3 DNA is TGTGCCAGCAGGACCCAGTACTCCTACAATGAGCAGTTCTTC. Amino acid sequence: CASRTQYSYNEQFF.

The chain recombines TRBV5-4 with TRBJ2-7; the D call may be TRBD1 or TRBD2 (8 bases each). In germline, CDR1 is SGHNT, CDR2 YYREEE (reference sequence). The CDR3 is 15 amino acids. V dropped 1 base and J dropped 5 bases, with 16 bases sitting between them. CDR3 amino acids: CASSLRGGQAHEQYF. The CDR3 DNA follows: TGTGCCAGCAGCTTGCGGGGGGGACAGGCCCACGAGCAGTACTTC. Full variable domain (outside the CDR3, taken from reference TRBV5-4 and TRBJ2-7): ETGVTQSPTHLIKTRGQQVTLRCSSQSGHNTVSWYQQALGQGPQFIFQYYREEENGRGNFPPRFSGLQFPNYSSELNVNALELDDSALYLCASSLRGGQAHEQYFGPGTRLTVT.

The chain combines TRBV30 with TRBJ2-3, with D unclear. CDR3 length: 11 residues. Trimming stripped 2 bases from V and 6 bases from J, with 6 bases between. CDR1 and CDR2 (germline): GTSNPN, SVGIG (reference sequence). The CDR3 nucleotides read TGTGCCTGGAGTTTGGGGGATACGCAGTATTTT. This codes for CAWSLGDTQYF.

The chain couples TRBV7-3 to TRBJ1-5; possible D gene TRBD1, 6 bases. The CDR3 is 13 residues long. V lost 3 bases and J lost 4, with 7 bases in between. The germline V gene encodes CDR1 SGHTA and CDR2 FQGTGA. The CDR3: CASSLGANQPQHF. The CDR3 DNA is TGTGCCAGCAGCTTGGGGGCAAATCAGCCCCAGCATTTT.

The gene calls are TRBV15 and TRBJ2-3, with 13 positions matching TRBD2. The length of the CDR3 is 16 residues. Germline V lookup: CDR1 LNHNV, CDR2 YYDKDF (reference sequence). V was pared by 5 bases and J by 4 bases, with 6 bases of the junction left unmatched. For the CDR3, the DNA is TGTGCCACCAGCTCTCGACTAGCGGGGGGTGCAGATACGCAGTATTTT. Its protein product is CATSSRLAGGADTQYF.

The chain combines TRBV5-6 with TRBJ2-2; 7 positions agree with TRBD1. J lost 2 bases, V lost 5 bases, and 6 bases had no gene match. The V gene's germline CDR1 is SGHDT and CDR2 YYEEEE. The CDR3 contains 15 residues. DNA for the CDR3: TGTGCCAGCAGTACCGGGACAGCCAACACCGGGGAGCTGTTTTTT. Protein product: CASSTGTANTGELFF. Full variable domain (remainder filled in from reference TRBV5-6 and TRBJ2-2): DAGVTQSPTHLIKTRGQQVTLRCSPKSGHDTVSWYQQALGQGPQFIFQYYEEEERQRGNFPDRFSGHQFPNYSSELNVNALLLGDSALYLCASSTGTANTGELFFGEGSRLTVL.